The 24 T cell receptor beta chains presented below share a single source sample, sequenced in a study of control samples from healthy donors and cancer patients. Profiled with immunoSEQ multiplex PCR; TCRdb holds only in-frame clones, not every one. This sample has 100,000 to 120,000 clones; 88% occur once, and the top ten carry around 3.9%. The sample was PBMCs. Receptors originate from a woman aged 60-70 years with lung cancer.

Concerning this clone: The same CDR3 is also encoded by other DNA sequences in this sample. The chain uses TRBV7-2 and TRBJ1-1; 7 nucleotides line up with TRBD1. The CDR3 has 13 amino acids. The V gene's germline CDR1 is SGHTA and CDR2 FQGNSA. After removal of 4 bases from V and 3 bases from J, the junction contained 2 bases not matched to a gene. The CDR3 DNA sequence: TGTGCCAGCAGCTACCAGGGGGACACTGAAGCTTTCTTT. This sequence encodes CASSYQGDTEAFF.

The chain links TRBV9 to TRBJ1-4; the D gene is possibly TRBD1 (6 bases). V dropped 4 bases and J dropped 0 bases, with 16 bases sitting between them. CDR3 length: 17 residues. Germline CDR1 reads SGDLS; CDR2 reads YYNGEE. The CDR3 DNA reads as TGTGCCAGCAGCCTGGGGGGGGCGACTTCAACTAATGAAAAACTGTTTTTT. This translates into CASSLGGATSTNEKLFF.

In this sample, this clone turned up once. This chain links TRBV19 with TRBJ1-1; D possibly corresponds to TRBD1 (5 bases). Germline CDR1 is LNHDA and CDR2 is SQIVND (reference sequence). The CDR3 is 16 residues long. Deletions cut 7 bases from V and 3 bases from J, with 21 bases between. The CDR3 protein is CASNLQGGGEDTEAFF. The CDR3 region has the DNA TGTGCCAGTAATCTGCAGGGCGGTGGGGAGGACACTGAAGCTTTCTTT.

The genes are TRBV4-1 and TRBJ2-7, with 7 nucleotides matching TRBD1. CDR3 size: 16 residues. The ends lost 0 bases at V and 2 bases at J; junction bases unmatched: 7. Germline V gene data show CDR1 as MGHRA and CDR2 as YSYEKL. The DNA of the CDR3 is TGCGCCAGCAGCCAAGATTGGGCAGGGGGAACCTACGAGCAGTACTTC. This sequence encodes CASSQDWAGGTYEQYF.

This clone was observed a few times. The chain has TRBV29-1 and TRBJ1-2, with 8 nucleotides matching TRBD1. The CDR3 runs to 14 residues. Germline V gene lookup returns CDR1 SQVTM and CDR2 ANQGSEA. J gave up 4 bases and V 6 bases, and 10 bases lay outside the gene matches. The CDR3 reads CSVDFSDRVYGYTF. CDR3 in DNA: TGCAGCGTGGATTTCTCGGACAGGGTCTATGGCTACACCTTC.

The genes are TRBV4-1 and TRBJ1-5; D gene ambiguous. The V gene lost 1 base and the J gene lost 7 bases, with 20 bases spanning the gap. Germline-derived CDR1 and CDR2 are MGHRA and YSYEKL. This CDR3 has 17 amino acids. CDR3 residues: CASSQASASGYGQPQHF. CDR3 DNA: TGCGCCAGCAGCCAAGCGTCCGCGTCGGGGTATGGGCAGCCCCAGCATTTT.

The rearrangement joins TRBV4-2 to TRBJ1-5; maybe TRBD1 (5 bases). Germline CDR1 is LGHNA and CDR2 is YNFKEQ. This CDR3 contains 16 residues. The V and J ends lost 2 bases and 1 base respectively, with 12 bases between them. CDR3 amino acids: CASSQMSDRSNQPQHF. DNA of the CDR3: TGTGCCAGCAGCCAAATGTCCGACAGAAGCAATCAGCCCCAGCATTTT.

The rearrangement links TRBV6-2 or TRBV6-3 to TRBJ1-5, with a weak D call TRBD1 (5 bases). The CDR3 loop spans 13 amino acids. V was pared by 6 bases and J by 4 bases, with 10 bases between. Germline CDR1 and CDR2: MNHEY and SVGEGT. CDR3 sequence reads: CASSLGANQPQHF. The CDR3, as DNA: TGTGCCAGCAGCCTCGGGGCGAATCAGCCCCAGCATTTT.

This clone has a single count. V usage is TRBV24-1 and J usage is TRBJ1-2; no firm D call. This CDR3 comprises 14 residues. The germline gives CDR1 KGHDR, CDR2 SFDVKD. Between the trimmed V and J ends, which lost 0 bases and 4 bases, there was a span of 8 bases. This chain's CDR3 is CATSDLTTIYGYTF. The CDR3 region has the DNA TGTGCCACCAGTGATTTGACAACCATCTATGGCTACACCTTC.

CDR3 DNA sequence: TGTGCCAGCTCACTATTCGACGACAAGGGGCCTGGAAGTTCGTATGGCTACACCTTC. Its translation is CASSLFDDKGPGSSYGYTF. The chain combines TRBV18 with TRBJ1-2; D may be TRBD1 (5 bases). The CDR3 runs to 19 residues. Trimming cost V 4 bases and J 5 bases, with 29 bases left between them. Germline V gene sequence: CDR1 KGHSH, CDR2 LQKENI.

The CDR3 DNA sequence: TGCGCCAGCAGCTCGGCGGGACTAGCGGGAGACGAGCAGTACTTC. It encodes CASSSAGLAGDEQYF. The chain employs TRBV5-1 and TRBJ2-7; 14 nucleotides match TRBD2. Germline V gene sequence: CDR1 SGHRS, CDR2 YFSETQ. V shed 3 bases and J 5 bases; nucleotides not matched to a gene: 4. The length of the CDR3 is 15 residues. The entire variable domain, with the rest obtained from reference TRBV5-1 and TRBJ2-7, is as follows: KAGVTQTPRYLIKTRGQQVTLSCSPISGHRSVSWYQQTPGQGLQFLFEYFSETQRNKGNFPGRFSGRQFSNSRSEMNVSTLELGDSALYLCASSSAGLAGDEQYFGPGTRLTVT.

The chain carries TRBV19 and TRBJ1-2; the D gene is possibly TRBD1 (6 bases). V lost 3 bases and J lost 6, with 17 bases in between. Germline lookup yields CDR1 LNHDA and CDR2 SQIVND (reference sequence). The CDR3 spans 15 residues. The CDR3 DNA is TGTGCCAGTAGTATCGTTACAGGGTGGCGCGATGGCTACACCTTC. The encoded protein is CASSIVTGWRDGYTF.

This chain connects TRBV13 to TRBJ1-4; D is ambiguous. Germline V gives CDR1 PRHDT, CDR2 FYEKMQ (reference sequence). The CDR3 extends over 13 amino acids. Trimming removed 0 bases from V and 2 bases from J, with 1 base in between. CDR3 bases: TGTGCCAGCAGCTTAGGGACTAATGAAAAACTGTTTTTT. It is translated as CASSLGTNEKLFF.

The V and J genes are TRBV6-5 and TRBJ2-3, with 8 bases fitting TRBD2. Germline values: CDR1 MNHEY, CDR2 SVGAGI. V trimming: 5 bases; J trimming: 6 bases; junction bases outside the gene matches: 4. This CDR3 region has 13 residues. CDR3 in amino acids: CASSTGTRDTQYF. DNA of the CDR3: TGTGCCAGCAGTACCGGGACTAGGGATACGCAGTATTTT.

The CDR3 DNA follows: TGTGCCAGTAACGACATGGATTCACCCCTCCACTTT. It encodes CASNDMDSPLHF. The chain recombines TRBV19 with TRBJ1-6; D gene ambiguous. This CDR3 spans 12 amino acids. V was pared by 7 bases and J by 8 bases, with 9 bases between. Germline lookup yields CDR1 LNHDA and CDR2 SQIVND (reference sequence).

The chain joins TRBV28 to TRBJ1-1; TRBD1 matches 8 bases. CDR3 length equals 15 residues. Germline values: CDR1 MDHEN, CDR2 SYDVKM. Trimming removed 6 bases from V and 4 bases from J; junction bases left unmatched: 10. The DNA for the CDR3 is TGTGCCAGCAGGGCTCAGGGGGCGAGGAGCACTGAAGCTTTCTTT. Its protein product is CASRAQGARSTEAFF. The whole variable domain, remainder taken from reference TRBV28 and TRBJ1-1, is DVKVTQSSRYLVKRTGEKVFLECVQDMDHENMFWYRQDPGLGLRLIYFSYDVKMKEKGDIPEGYSVSREKKERFSLILESASTNQTSMYLCASRAQGARSTEAFFGQGTRLTVV.

The chain uses TRBV20-1 and TRBJ2-7; TRBD1 might be the D (5 bases). This CDR3 spans 11 amino acids. Germline lookup yields CDR1 DFQATT and CDR2 SNEGSKA (reference sequence). V was cut by 3 bases and J by 2 bases, with 5 bases left in between. CDR3 protein: CSARTAYEQYF. CDR3 DNA sequence: TGCAGTGCTAGGACAGCCTACGAGCAGTACTTC.

The chain uses TRBV7-8 and TRBJ1-5; D gene ambiguous. The CDR3 runs 14 residues. The germline V gene encodes CDR1 SGHVS and CDR2 FQNEAQ. Trimming cost V 5 bases and J 11 bases, with 19 bases left between them. The CDR3 nucleotides read TGTGCCAGCAGCCGAGTTATAGGCGGGGAAGCCCAGCATTTT. As protein: CASSRVIGGEAQHF.

This chain joins TRBV7-9 and TRBJ2-3, with D possibly TRBD2 on 5 matching bases. The CDR3 totals 15 residues. V gave up 6 bases and J gave up 1 base, with 14 bases separating them. In germline, CDR1 is SEHNR, CDR2 FQNEAQ (reference sequence). CDR3 bases: TGTGCCAGCAGTTCTAATGGGCGGGGCACAGATACGCAGTATTTT. Protein sequence: CASSSNGRGTDTQYF.

This chain uses TRBV11-2 with TRBJ1-6; weak D call: TRBD1 (6 bases). Germline V gives CDR1 SGHAT, CDR2 FQNNGV. This CDR3 spans 13 amino acids. Trimming stripped 2 bases from V and 8 bases from J, with 7 bases between. The CDR3 sequence: CASSLKGDSPLHF. CDR3 DNA sequence: TGTGCCAGCAGCTTAAAGGGGGATTCACCCCTCCACTTT.

The chain has TRBV4-3 and TRBJ1-1, with unresolved D. There are 14 residues in the CDR3. CDR1 and CDR2 from the germline V gene are LGHNA and YSLEER. V lost 1 base, J lost 1 base, and 7 bases lay in between. The CDR3 DNA is TGCGCCAGCAGCCAAGTGACTTGGAACACTGAAGCTTTCTTT. It yields the protein CASSQVTWNTEAFF.

The gene calls are TRBV28 and TRBJ2-7; the D gene is possibly TRBD1 (6 bases). V was clipped by 5 bases and J by 1 base, with 15 bases between them. This CDR3 comprises 15 residues. Germline assignment: CDR1 MDHEN and CDR2 SYDVKM. CDR3 nucleotide sequence: TGTGCCAGCAGTACAGCCACAACAGGGTCCTACGAGCAGTACTTC. Its protein is CASSTATTGSYEQYF. The full variable domain, completed using reference TRBV28 and TRBJ2-7, is DVKVTQSSRYLVKRTGEKVFLECVQDMDHENMFWYRQDPGLGLRLIYFSYDVKMKEKGDIPEGYSVSREKKERFSLILESASTNQTSMYLCASSTATTGSYEQYFGPGTRLTVT.

The table lists this clone with a count of one. This chain links TRBV3-1 (or the pseudogene TRBV3-2) with TRBJ2-3, with 7 bases lining up with TRBD2. The length of the CDR3 is 13 residues. The junction had 5 bases not matched to a gene; V was cut back by 2 bases and J by 9 bases. Germline CDR1 LGHDT, CDR2 YNNKEL (reference sequence). In nucleotides, the CDR3 is TGTGCCAGCAGCCAAATCACGGGGGGAACGCAGTATTTT. Amino acids: CASSQITGGTQYF.

There are a few counts of this clone. The genes are TRBV4-3 and TRBJ1-2; a weak D match, TRBD1 (6 bases). The V end was cut by 0 bases, the J end by 10 bases, with 9 bases between. CDR1 LGHNA and CDR2 YSLEER come from the germline V gene. The CDR3 is 12 residues long. CDR3 in DNA: TGCGCCAGCAGCCAAGATTGGGGGCACTACACCTTC. Protein product: CASSQDWGHYTF.